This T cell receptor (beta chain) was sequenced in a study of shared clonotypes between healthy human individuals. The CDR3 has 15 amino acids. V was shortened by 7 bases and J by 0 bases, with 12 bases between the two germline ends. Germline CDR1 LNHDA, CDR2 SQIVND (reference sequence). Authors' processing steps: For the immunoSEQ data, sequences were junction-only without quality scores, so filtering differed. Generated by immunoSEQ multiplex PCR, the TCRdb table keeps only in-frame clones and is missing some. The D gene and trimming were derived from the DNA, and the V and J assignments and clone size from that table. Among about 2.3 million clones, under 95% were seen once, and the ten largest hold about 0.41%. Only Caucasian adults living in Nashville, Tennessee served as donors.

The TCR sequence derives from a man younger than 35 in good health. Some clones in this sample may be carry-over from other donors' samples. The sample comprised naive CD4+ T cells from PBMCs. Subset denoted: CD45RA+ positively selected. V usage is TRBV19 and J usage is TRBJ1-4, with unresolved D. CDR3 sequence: CASMDGSATNEKLFF. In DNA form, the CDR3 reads TGTGCCAGTATGGATGGTTCGGCAACTAATGAAAAACTGTTTTTT.